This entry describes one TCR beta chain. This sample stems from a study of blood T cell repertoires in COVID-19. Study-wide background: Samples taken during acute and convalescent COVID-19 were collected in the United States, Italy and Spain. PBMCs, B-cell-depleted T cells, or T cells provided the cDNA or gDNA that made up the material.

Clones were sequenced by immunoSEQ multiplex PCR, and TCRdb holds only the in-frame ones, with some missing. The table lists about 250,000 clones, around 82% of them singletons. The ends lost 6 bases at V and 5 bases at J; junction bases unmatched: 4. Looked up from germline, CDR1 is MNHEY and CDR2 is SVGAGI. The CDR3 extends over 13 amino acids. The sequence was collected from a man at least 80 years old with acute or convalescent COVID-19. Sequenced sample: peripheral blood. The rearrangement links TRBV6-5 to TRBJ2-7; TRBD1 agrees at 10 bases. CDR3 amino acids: CASSRQGAHEQYF. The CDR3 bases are TGTGCCAGCAGCCGACAGGGGGCCCACGAGCAGTACTTC.